This T cell receptor beta chain emerged from a study of blood T cell repertoires in COVID-19. Study details: The United States, Italy and Spain supplied acute and convalescent COVID-19 samples.

Per germline, CDR1 SGHRS and CDR2 YFSETQ. The CDR3 is made up of 14 amino acids. V lost 7 bases to trimming and J lost 7 bases; unmatched junction nucleotides: 7. Source study methods: Quantification of nucleated cells was approximated via reference gene primer amplification. Clones were sequenced by immunoSEQ multiplex PCR, and TCRdb holds only the in-frame ones, with some missing. That table furnishes V, J and clone size, whereas the DNA furnished D and trimming. The repertoire holds about 420,000 clones, with 70% to 90% as singletons. Material for sequencing was peripheral blood. This chain uses TRBV5-1 with TRBJ2-1; 11 bases line up with TRBD2. The sequence derives from a man aged 18-30 years with COVID-19, enrolled during active disease. CDR3 DNA: TGCGCCAGCCATAGCGGGAGGGCAGCAAATGAGCAGTTCTTC. Translating it yields CASHSGRAANEQFF.